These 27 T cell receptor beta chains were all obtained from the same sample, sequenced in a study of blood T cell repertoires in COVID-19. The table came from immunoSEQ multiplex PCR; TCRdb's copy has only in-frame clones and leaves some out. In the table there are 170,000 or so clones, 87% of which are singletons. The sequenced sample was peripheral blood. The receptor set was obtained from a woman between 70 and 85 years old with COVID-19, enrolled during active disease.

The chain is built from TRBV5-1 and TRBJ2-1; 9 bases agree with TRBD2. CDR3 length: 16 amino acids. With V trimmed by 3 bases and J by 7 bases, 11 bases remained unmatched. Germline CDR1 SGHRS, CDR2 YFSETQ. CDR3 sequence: CASSWTTAGGPNEQFF. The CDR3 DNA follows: TGCGCCAGCAGCTGGACTACCGCGGGAGGGCCTAATGAGCAGTTCTTC.

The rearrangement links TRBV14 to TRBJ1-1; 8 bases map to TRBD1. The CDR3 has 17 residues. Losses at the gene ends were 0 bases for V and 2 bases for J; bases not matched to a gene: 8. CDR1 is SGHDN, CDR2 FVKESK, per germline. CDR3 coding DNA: TGTGCCAGCAGCCAAGATAGGCAGGGGGCCACCAACACTGAAGCTTTCTTT. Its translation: CASSQDRQGATNTEAFF. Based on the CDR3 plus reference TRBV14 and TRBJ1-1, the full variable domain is EAGVTQFPSHSVIEKGQTVTLRCDPISGHDNLYWYRRVMGKEIKFLLHFVKESKQDESGMPNNRFLAERTGGTYSTLKVQPAELEDSGVYFCASSQDRQGATNTEAFFGQGTRLTVV.

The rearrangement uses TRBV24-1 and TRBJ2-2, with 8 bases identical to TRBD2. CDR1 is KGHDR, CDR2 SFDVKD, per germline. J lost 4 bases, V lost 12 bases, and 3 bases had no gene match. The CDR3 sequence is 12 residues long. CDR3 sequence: CASSGGTGELFF. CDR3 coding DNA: TGTGCCTCGAGCGGGGGCACCGGGGAGCTGTTTTTT.

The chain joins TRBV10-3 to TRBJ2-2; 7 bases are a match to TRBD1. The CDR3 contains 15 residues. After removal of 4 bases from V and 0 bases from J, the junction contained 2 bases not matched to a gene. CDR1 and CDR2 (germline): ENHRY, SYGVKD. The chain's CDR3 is CAISGQGPNTGELFF. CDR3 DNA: TGTGCCATCAGTGGACAGGGCCCGAACACCGGGGAGCTGTTTTTT.

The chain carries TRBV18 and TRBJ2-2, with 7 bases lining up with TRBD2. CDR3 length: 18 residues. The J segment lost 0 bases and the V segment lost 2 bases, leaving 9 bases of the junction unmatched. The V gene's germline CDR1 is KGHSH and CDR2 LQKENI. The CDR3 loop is CASSPRSSLAANTGELFF. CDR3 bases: TGTGCCAGCTCACCAAGGTCCTCGCTAGCGGCGAACACCGGGGAGCTGTTTTTT.

Here the CDR3 DNA reads TGTGCCAGCAGTTTCGCGGATGGCCCCTACGAGCAGTACTTC. Translated: CASSFADGPYEQYF. The rearrangement links TRBV7-3 to TRBJ2-7; D remains unclear. Germline CDR1 and CDR2: SGHTA and FQGTGA. CDR3 size: 14 residues. With 6 bases removed from V and 2 bases from J, the gap between germline ends came to 14 bases.

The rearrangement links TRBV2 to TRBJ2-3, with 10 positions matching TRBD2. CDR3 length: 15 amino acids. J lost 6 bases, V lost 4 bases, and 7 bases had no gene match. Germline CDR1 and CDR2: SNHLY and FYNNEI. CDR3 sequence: CASSVLLAGPDTQYF. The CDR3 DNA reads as TGTGCCAGCAGTGTACTACTAGCGGGGCCCGATACGCAGTATTTT.

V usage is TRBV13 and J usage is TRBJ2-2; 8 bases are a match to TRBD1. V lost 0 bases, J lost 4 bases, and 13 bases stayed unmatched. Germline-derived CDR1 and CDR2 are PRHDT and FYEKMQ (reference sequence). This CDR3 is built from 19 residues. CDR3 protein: CASSLGTWRTGSSTGELFF. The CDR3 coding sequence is TGTGCCAGCAGCTTAGGAACGTGGAGGACAGGGTCGAGCACCGGGGAGCTGTTTTTT.

This chain's CDR3 is CASSSGGTGNTGELFF. For the CDR3, the DNA is TGCGCCAGCAGCTCGGGCGGGACGGGGAACACCGGGGAGCTGTTTTTT. This chain links TRBV5-1 with TRBJ2-2; D is perhaps TRBD2 (6 bases). V was shortened by 3 bases and J by 1 base, with 13 bases between the two germline ends. This CDR3 spans 16 amino acids. The germline V gene has CDR1 SGHRS and CDR2 YFSETQ.

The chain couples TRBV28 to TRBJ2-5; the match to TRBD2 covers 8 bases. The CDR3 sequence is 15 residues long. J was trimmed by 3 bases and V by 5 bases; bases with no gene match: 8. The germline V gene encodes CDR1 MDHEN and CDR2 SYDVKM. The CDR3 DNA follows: TGTGCCAGCAGTAGAGAGCGGGAGTGGAAAGAGACCCAGTACTTC. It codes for CASSREREWKETQYF. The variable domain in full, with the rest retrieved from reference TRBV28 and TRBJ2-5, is DVKVTQSSRYLVKRTGEKVFLECVQDMDHENMFWYRQDPGLGLRLIYFSYDVKMKEKGDIPEGYSVSREKKERFSLILESASTNQTSMYLCASSREREWKETQYFGPGTRLLVL.

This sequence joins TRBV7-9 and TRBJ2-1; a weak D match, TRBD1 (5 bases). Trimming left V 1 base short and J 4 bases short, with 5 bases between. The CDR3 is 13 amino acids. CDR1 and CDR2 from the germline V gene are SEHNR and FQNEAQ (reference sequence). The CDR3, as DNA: TGTGCCAGCAGCTTAGGACAGTACAATGAGCAGTTCTTC. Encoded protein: CASSLGQYNEQFF.

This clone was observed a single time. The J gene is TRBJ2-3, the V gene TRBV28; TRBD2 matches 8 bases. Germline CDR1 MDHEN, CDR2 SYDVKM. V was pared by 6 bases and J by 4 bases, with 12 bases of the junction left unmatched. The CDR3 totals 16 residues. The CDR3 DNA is TGTGCCAGCAGAATCGGGGGAGCGGGAGCGGCAGATACGCAGTATTTT. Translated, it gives CASRIGGAGAADTQYF. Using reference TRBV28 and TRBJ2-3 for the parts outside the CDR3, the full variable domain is DVKVTQSSRYLVKRTGEKVFLECVQDMDHENMFWYRQDPGLGLRLIYFSYDVKMKEKGDIPEGYSVSREKKERFSLILESASTNQTSMYLCASRIGGAGAADTQYFGPGTRLTVL.

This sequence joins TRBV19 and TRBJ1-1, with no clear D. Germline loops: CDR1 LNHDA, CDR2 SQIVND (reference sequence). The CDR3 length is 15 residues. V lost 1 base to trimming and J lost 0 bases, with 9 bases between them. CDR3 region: CASSIAHRMNTEAFF. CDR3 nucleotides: TGTGCCAGTAGTATAGCTCACAGAATGAACACTGAAGCTTTCTTT.

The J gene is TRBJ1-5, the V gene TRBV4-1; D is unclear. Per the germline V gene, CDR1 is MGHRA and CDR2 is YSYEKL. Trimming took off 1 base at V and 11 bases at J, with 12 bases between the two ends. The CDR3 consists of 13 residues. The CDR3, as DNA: TGCGCCAGCAGCCAAGTGGAACGCGGGTCCCAGCATTTT. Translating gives CASSQVERGSQHF.

CDR3 DNA: TGTGCCAGCAGGGCCACGAGAGCGACCGGGGAGCTGTTTTTT. As protein: CASRATRATGELFF. This chain uses TRBV19 with TRBJ2-2; D is possibly TRBD1 (5 bases). This CDR3 is 14 amino acids long. CDR1 and CDR2 from the germline V gene are LNHDA and SQIVND (reference sequence). V lost 9 bases to trimming and J lost 5 bases, with 16 bases between them.

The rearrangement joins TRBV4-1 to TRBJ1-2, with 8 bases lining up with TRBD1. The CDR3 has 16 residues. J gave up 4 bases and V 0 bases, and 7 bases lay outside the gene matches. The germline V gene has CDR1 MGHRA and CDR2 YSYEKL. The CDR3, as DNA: TGCGCCAGCAGCCAAGATTCGGGACAGGCGGGCTATGGCTACACCTTC. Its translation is CASSQDSGQAGYGYTF.

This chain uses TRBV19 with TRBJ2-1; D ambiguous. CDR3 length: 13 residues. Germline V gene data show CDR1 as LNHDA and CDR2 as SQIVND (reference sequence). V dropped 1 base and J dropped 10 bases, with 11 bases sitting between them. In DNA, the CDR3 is TGTGCCAGTAGTATAGGACCCATCGGGGAGCAGTTCTTC. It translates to CASSIGPIGEQFF.

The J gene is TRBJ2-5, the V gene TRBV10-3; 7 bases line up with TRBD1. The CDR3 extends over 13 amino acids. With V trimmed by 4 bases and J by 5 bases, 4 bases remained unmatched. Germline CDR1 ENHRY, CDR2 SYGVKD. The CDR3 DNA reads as TGTGCCATCAGTGTAGACAGGGTGGAGACCCAGTACTTC. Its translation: CAISVDRVETQYF.

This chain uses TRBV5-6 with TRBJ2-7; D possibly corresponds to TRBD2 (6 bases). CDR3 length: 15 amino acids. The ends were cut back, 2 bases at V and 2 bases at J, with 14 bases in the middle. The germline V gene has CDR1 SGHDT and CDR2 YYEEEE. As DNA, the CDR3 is TGTGCCAGCAGCTTCCAAGGGACTGGGGCCTACGAGCAGTACTTC. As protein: CASSFQGTGAYEQYF.

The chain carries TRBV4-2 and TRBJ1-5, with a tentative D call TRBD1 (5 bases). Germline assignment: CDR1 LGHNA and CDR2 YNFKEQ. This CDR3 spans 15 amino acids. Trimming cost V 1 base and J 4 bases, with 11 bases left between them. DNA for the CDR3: TGTGCCAGCAGCCAAGCGGCAGGGAAAAATCAGCCCCAGCATTTT. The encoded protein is CASSQAAGKNQPQHF.

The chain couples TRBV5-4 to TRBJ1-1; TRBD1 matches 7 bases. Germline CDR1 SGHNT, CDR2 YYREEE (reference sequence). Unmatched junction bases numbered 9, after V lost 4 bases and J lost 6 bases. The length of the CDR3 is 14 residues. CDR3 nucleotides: TGTGCCAGCAGCGTACAGGGGTATCGGTCTGAAGCTTTCTTT. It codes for CASSVQGYRSEAFF.

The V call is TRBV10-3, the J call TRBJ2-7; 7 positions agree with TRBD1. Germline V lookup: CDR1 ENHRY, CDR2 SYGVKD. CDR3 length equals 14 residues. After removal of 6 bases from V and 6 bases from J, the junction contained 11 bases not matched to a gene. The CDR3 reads CAIRGSNRGTEQYF. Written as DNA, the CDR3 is TGTGCCATCAGGGGATCAAACAGGGGCACCGAGCAGTACTTC.

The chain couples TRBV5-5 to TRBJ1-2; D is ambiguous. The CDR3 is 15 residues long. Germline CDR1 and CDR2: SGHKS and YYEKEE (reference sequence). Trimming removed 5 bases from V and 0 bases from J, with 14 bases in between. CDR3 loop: CASRPTAGTNYGYTF. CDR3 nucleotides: TGTGCCAGCAGGCCCACGGCGGGAACTAACTATGGCTACACCTTC.

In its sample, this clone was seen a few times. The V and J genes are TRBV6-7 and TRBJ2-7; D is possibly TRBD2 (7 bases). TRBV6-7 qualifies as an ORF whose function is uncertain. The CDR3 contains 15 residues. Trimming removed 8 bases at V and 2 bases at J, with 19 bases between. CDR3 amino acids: CASRKGGVPAYEQYF. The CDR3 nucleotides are TGTGCCAGCCGCAAGGGGGGGGTCCCAGCCTACGAGCAGTACTTC.

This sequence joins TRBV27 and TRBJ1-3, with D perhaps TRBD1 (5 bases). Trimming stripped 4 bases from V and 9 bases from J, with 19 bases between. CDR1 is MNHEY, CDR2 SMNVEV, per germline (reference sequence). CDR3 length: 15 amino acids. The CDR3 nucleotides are TGTGCCAGCAGTTCCCCATCAGGGCTGGAAATCACCATATATTTT. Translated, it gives CASSSPSGLEITIYF.

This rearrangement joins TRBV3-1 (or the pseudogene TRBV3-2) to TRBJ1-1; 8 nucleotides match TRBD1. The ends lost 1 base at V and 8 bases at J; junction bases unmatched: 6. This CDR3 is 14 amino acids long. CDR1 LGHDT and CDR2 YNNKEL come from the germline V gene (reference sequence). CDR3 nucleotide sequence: TGTGCCAGCAGCCAAGCCGGGACAGGAGAAGAAGCTTTCTTT. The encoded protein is CASSQAGTGEEAFF.

The CDR3 spells CASSGLAGEVSYNEQFF. For the CDR3, the DNA is TGTGCCAGTAGTGGACTAGCGGGAGAGGTCTCCTACAATGAGCAGTTCTTC. This chain links TRBV19 with TRBJ2-1, with 13 nucleotides matching TRBD2. CDR1 and CDR2 (germline): LNHDA, SQIVND (reference sequence). There are 17 residues in the CDR3. Unmatched junction bases numbered 4, after V lost 5 bases and J lost 0 bases.